Listed below are T cell receptor beta chains from one sample, sequenced in a study of T cell repertoires in cytomegalovirus infection. TCRdb re-called the reads through MiXCR, storing one row per CDR3 protein. The sample shows about 490,000 distinct CDR3 sequences, approximately 10% of them seen only once. The sample taken for sequencing was PBMCs. The receptor set was obtained from a human donor in good health (CMV status not recorded). Some clones in this sample may be carry-over from other donors' samples. Each CDR3 is given with its conserved first and last residue. A D gene is named only where the DNA matches it firmly. Clone size, where shown, is once, few, many, or a class for clones that have expanded.

d_gene: TRBD2
j_gene: TRBJ2-3
abundance: few
v_gene: TRBV7-3
len: 15
CDR3aa: CASSQAGARPDTQYF
CDR3nt: TGTGCCAGCAGCCAAGCGGGAGCCCGCCCAGATACGCAGTATTTT

d_gene: TRBD1
j_gene: TRBJ2-1
abundance: -
v_gene: TRBV19
len: 16
CDR3aa: CASSSPHRGPYNEQFF
CDR3nt: TGTGCCAGTAGTTCCCCCCACAGGGGGCCTTACAATGAGCAGTTCTTC

d_gene: TRBD2
j_gene: TRBJ2-7
abundance: few
v_gene: TRBV28
len: 14
CDR3aa: CASSFRGRGLEQYF
CDR3nt: TGTGCCAGCAGTTTCCGCGGGAGGGGGCTCGAGCAGTACTTC

d_gene: TRBD2
j_gene: TRBJ2-1
abundance: many
v_gene: TRBV7-8
len: 17
CDR3aa: CASSLGLLAGRFDEQFF
CDR3nt: TGTGCCAGCAGCTTAGGTCTGCTAGCGGGGCGTTTTGATGAGCAGTTCTTC

d_gene: -
j_gene: TRBJ2-1
abundance: many
v_gene: TRBV12-5
len: 13
CDR3aa: CASGFGGTLEQFF
CDR3nt: TGTGCTAGTGGTTTTGGGGGGACGCTTGAGCAGTTCTTC

d_gene: -
j_gene: TRBJ1-1
abundance: -
v_gene: TRBV10-3
len: 14
CDR3aa: CAISETDTAKEAFF
CDR3nt: TGTGCCATCAGTGAAACTGACACCGCTAAGGAAGCTTTCTTT

d_gene: TRBD2
j_gene: TRBJ2-7
abundance: -
v_gene: TRBV11-2
len: 17
CDR3aa: CASSLPPGGGPLYEQYF
CDR3nt: TGTGCCAGCAGCTTGCCCCCGGGCGGGGGGCCTCTCTACGAGCAGTACTTC

d_gene: TRBD1
j_gene: TRBJ2-1
abundance: many
v_gene: TRBV24-1
len: 11
CDR3aa: CATRQGHEQFF
CDR3nt: TGTGCCACTAGACAGGGCCATGAGCAGTTCTTC

d_gene: TRBD1
j_gene: TRBJ1-1
abundance: -
v_gene: TRBV6-5
len: 15
CDR3aa: CASSYGQGVNTEAFF
CDR3nt: TGTGCCAGCAGTTACGGACAGGGCGTGAACACTGAAGCTTTCTTT

d_gene: -
j_gene: TRBJ2-7
abundance: many
v_gene: TRBV5-1
len: 14
CDR3aa: CASSSSTGTSEQYF
CDR3nt: TGCGCCAGCAGCTCCTCGACAGGGACTAGCGAGCAGTACTTC

d_gene: TRBD2
j_gene: TRBJ2-1
abundance: -
v_gene: TRBV10-2
len: 17
CDR3aa: CASSDQASGGRYNEQFF
CDR3nt: TGCGCCAGCAGTGACCAGGCTAGCGGGGGTCGGTACAATGAGCAGTTCTTC

d_gene: -
j_gene: TRBJ2-1
abundance: few
v_gene: TRBV29-1
len: 12
CDR3aa: CSARHSYNEQFF
CDR3nt: TGCAGCGCTAGACATTCTTACAATGAGCAGTTCTTC

d_gene: -
j_gene: TRBJ2-2
abundance: many
v_gene: TRBV7-9
len: 12
CDR3aa: CASSSGSGELFF
CDR3nt: TGTGCCAGCAGCTCGGGGTCCGGGGAGCTGTTTTTT

d_gene: TRBD2
j_gene: TRBJ2-1
abundance: -
v_gene: TRBV12-3/TRBV12-4
len: 15
CDR3aa: CASSTSGKSYNEQFF
CDR3nt: TGTGCCAGCTCAACTAGCGGGAAGTCCTACAATGAGCAGTTCTTC

d_gene: -
j_gene: TRBJ1-5
abundance: many
v_gene: TRBV28
len: 11
CDR3aa: CASSYNQPQHF
CDR3nt: TGTGCCAGCAGTTATAATCAGCCCCAGCATTTT

d_gene: TRBD1
j_gene: TRBJ1-2
abundance: few
v_gene: TRBV5-1
len: 14
CDR3aa: CASSTGQQNYGYTF
CDR3nt: TGCGCCAGCAGCACGGGACAGCAAAACTATGGCTACACCTTC

d_gene: -
j_gene: TRBJ2-5
abundance: -
v_gene: TRBV12-3/TRBV12-4
len: 13
CDR3aa: CASRGYLQETQYF
CDR3nt: TGTGCCAGCAGAGGTTACCTTCAAGAGACCCAGTACTTC